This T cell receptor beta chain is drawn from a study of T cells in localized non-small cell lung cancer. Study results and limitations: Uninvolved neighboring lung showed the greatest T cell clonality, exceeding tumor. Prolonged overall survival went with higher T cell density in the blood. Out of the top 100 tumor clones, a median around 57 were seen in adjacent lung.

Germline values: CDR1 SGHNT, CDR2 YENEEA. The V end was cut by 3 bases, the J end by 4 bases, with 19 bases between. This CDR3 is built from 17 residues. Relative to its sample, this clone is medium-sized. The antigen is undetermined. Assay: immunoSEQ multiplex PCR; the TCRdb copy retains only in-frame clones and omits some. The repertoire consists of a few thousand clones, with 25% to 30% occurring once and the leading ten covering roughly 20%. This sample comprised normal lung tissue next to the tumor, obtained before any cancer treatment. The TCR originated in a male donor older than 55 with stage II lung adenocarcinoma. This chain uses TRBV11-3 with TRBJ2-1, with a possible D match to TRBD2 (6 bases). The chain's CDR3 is CASSLGVGLEIYNEQFF. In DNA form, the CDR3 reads TGTGCCAGCAGCTTGGGCGTGGGACTGGAGATTTACAATGAGCAGTTCTTC.